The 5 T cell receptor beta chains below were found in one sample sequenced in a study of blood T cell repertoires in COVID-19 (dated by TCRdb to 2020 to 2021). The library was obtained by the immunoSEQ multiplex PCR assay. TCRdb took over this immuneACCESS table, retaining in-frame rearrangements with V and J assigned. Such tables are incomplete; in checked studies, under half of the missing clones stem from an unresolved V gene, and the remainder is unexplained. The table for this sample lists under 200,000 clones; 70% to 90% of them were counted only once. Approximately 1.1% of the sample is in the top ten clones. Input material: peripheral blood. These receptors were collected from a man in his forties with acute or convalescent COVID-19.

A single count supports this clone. The CDR3 region has the DNA TGTGCCAGCTCACCCCCCGCGGGGGGGATCTCCGGGGAGCTGTTTTTT. Residues: CASSPPAGGISGELFF. This chain uses TRBV18 with TRBJ2-2; 9 positions match TRBD2. After removal of 3 bases from V and 6 bases from J, the junction contained 8 bases not matched to a gene. Per germline, CDR1 KGHSH and CDR2 LQKENI. The length of the CDR3 is 16 residues.

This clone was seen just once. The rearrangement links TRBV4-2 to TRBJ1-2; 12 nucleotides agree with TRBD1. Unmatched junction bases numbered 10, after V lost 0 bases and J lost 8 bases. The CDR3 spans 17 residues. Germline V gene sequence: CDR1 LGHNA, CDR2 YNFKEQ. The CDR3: CASSQDIVGTGGSGYTF. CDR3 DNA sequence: TGTGCCAGCAGCCAAGATATCGTAGGGACAGGGGGCTCCGGCTACACCTTC.

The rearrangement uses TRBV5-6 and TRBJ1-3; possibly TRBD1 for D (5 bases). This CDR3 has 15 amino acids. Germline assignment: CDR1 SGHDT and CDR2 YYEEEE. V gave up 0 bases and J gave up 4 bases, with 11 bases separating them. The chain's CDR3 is CASSLAAGQGNTIYF. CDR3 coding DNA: TGTGCCAGCAGCTTGGCGGCAGGGCAAGGAAACACCATATATTTT.

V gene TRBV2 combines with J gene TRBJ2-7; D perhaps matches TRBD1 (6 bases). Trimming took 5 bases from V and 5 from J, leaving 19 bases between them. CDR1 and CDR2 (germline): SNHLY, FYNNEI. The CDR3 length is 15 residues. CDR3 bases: TGTGCCAGCAGTCTCCGACAGGCCGAGGTCCACGAGCAGTACTTC. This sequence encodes CASSLRQAEVHEQYF.

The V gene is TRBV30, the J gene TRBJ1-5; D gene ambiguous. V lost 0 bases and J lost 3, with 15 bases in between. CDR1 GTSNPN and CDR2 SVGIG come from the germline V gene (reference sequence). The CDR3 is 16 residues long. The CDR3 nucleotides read TGTGCCTGGAGTGTAAGGAGTCCGAGAATCAATCAGCCCCAGCATTTT. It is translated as CAWSVRSPRINQPQHF.